This T cell receptor beta chain was obtained from a study of blood T cell repertoires in COVID-19. In the study overall: The cDNA or gDNA used as material had been derived from T cells, B-cell-depleted T cells, or PBMCs.

Participants were placed into cohorts based on the clinical history they reported. CDR3 length equals 17 residues. With 1 base clipped from V and 3 bases from J, the junction kept 7 bases outside the gene matches. Germline CDR1 LGHNA, CDR2 YSLEER. Original data processing: Amplification with reference gene primers provided the estimates of nucleated cell counts. Libraries were prepared by immunoSEQ multiplex PCR; TCRdb keeps only in-frame clonotypes and omits some of them. V and J calls and clone size are those listed in that table; D and trimming were worked out from the DNA. The data contain roughly 250,000 clones, around 87% of them singletons.

The chain combines TRBV4-3 with TRBJ2-1, with 9 bases aligning to TRBD2. This receptor was taken from a woman aged 30 to 39 with acute COVID-19. The sample consisted of PBMCs or T cells enriched from blood (not recorded which). The chain's CDR3 is CASSQAGTSRYYNEQFF. The CDR3 DNA reads as TGCGCCAGCAGCCAAGCCGGGACTAGCAGATACTACAATGAGCAGTTCTTC.